These 25 T cell receptor beta chains came from one sample sequenced in a study of identical twins. From the 5' RACE reads, TCRdb called clonotypes with MiXCR, one entry per CDR3 protein. The table lists about 690,000 distinct CDR3 sequences, less than 7% of them singletons. Material: naive T cells sorted from blood. The receptors here all came from a man aged 18 to 30 in good health.

The chain's CDR3 is CASSEPNNYEQYF. Written as DNA, the CDR3 is TGTGCCAGCAGTGAACCGAACAACTACGAGCAGTACTTC. The gene calls are TRBV2 and TRBJ2-7, with D hard to call. This CDR3 has 13 amino acids. Looked up from germline, CDR1 is SNHLY and CDR2 is FYNNEI. V was shortened by 2 bases and J by 3 bases, with 8 bases between the two germline ends. Using reference TRBV2 and TRBJ2-7 for the parts outside the CDR3, the full variable domain is EPEVTQTPSHQVTQMGQEVILRCVPISNHLYFYWYRQILGQKVEFLVSFYNNEISEKSEIFDDQFSVERPDGSNFTLKIRSTKLEDSAMYFCASSEPNNYEQYFGPGTRLTVT.

This chain joins TRBV30 and TRBJ2-3, with 7 bases fitting TRBD2. Germline V CDR1 and CDR2: GTSNPN, SVGIG (reference sequence). J gave up 6 bases and V 4 bases, and 10 bases lay outside the gene matches. This CDR3 is built from 14 residues. CDR3 loop: CAWTQTSWVDTQYF. In DNA, the CDR3 is TGTGCCTGGACGCAGACTAGCTGGGTCGATACGCAGTATTTT.

This clonotype was counted only a few times. V gene TRBV4-2 combines with J gene TRBJ2-1; D is possibly TRBD2 (6 bases). The germline V gene encodes CDR1 LGHNA and CDR2 YNFKEQ. V was clipped by 4 bases and J by 1 base, with 11 bases between them. The CDR3 has 15 amino acids. CDR3 bases: TGTGCCAGCAGCCCAGCGGGTCCATCCTACAATGAGCAGTTCTTC. It is translated as CASSPAGPSYNEQFF.

The sample holds many counts of this clonotype. The chain carries TRBV5-1 and TRBJ2-3; 11 bases fit TRBD2. Germline values: CDR1 SGHRS, CDR2 YFSETQ. V lost 4 bases and J lost 2; bases outside the gene matches: 9. The CDR3 covers 17 residues. CDR3 sequence: CASSGSGTSGFTDTQYF. The CDR3, as DNA: TGCGCCAGCAGCGGATCAGGGACTAGCGGTTTCACAGATACGCAGTATTTT.

The table lists this clonotype with many counts. This sequence joins TRBV6-1 and TRBJ2-7; the D gene is possibly TRBD1 (5 bases). The germline CDR1 and CDR2 sequences are MNHNS and SASEGT. CDR3 size: 13 residues. The V and J ends lost 6 bases and 4 bases respectively, with 13 bases between them. Here the CDR3 DNA reads TGTGCCAGCAGATCCACAGGTTATTACGAGCAGTACTTC. As protein: CASRSTGYYEQYF.

This clonotype was seen ten or more times. The rearrangement links TRBV5-1 to TRBJ2-2, with 7 bases aligning to TRBD2. Germline V lookup: CDR1 SGHRS, CDR2 YFSETQ. The V and J ends lost 4 bases and 5 bases, in that order; junction bases with no gene match: 5. This CDR3 region has 14 residues. The CDR3 spells CASSVLADTGELFF. In DNA form, the CDR3 reads TGCGCCAGCAGCGTTCTAGCGGATACCGGGGAGCTGTTTTTT.

This clonotype was recorded a few times. The genes are TRBV20-1 and TRBJ2-1; D is ambiguous. Trimming removed 5 bases at V and 7 bases at J, with 12 bases between. CDR1 and CDR2 (germline): DFQATT, SNEGSKA (reference sequence). This CDR3 has 12 residues. The CDR3 loop reads CSAHQPGNEQFF. CDR3 nucleotide sequence: TGCAGTGCTCACCAGCCCGGGAATGAGCAGTTCTTC.

This clonotype was observed many times. The rearrangement joins TRBV28 to TRBJ2-7; possible D gene TRBD2, 6 bases. CDR3 length equals 15 residues. Trimming took off 4 bases at V and 3 bases at J, with 16 bases between the two ends. Germline lookup yields CDR1 MDHEN and CDR2 SYDVKM. The DNA of the CDR3 is TGTGCCAGCAGTTCTACAGACGGGACTCGCTACGAGCAGTACTTC. Translation: CASSSTDGTRYEQYF.

This clonotype was counted many times. The chain uses TRBV9 and TRBJ1-4; 7 bases fit TRBD1. J lost 0 bases, V lost 3 bases, and 5 bases had no gene match. There are 16 residues in the CDR3. Germline V gives CDR1 SGDLS, CDR2 YYNGEE. This CDR3 is CASSAGQLSTNEKLFF. In DNA, the CDR3 is TGTGCCAGCAGCGCGGGACAGCTCTCAACTAATGAAAAACTGTTTTTT.

At least ten counts were recorded for this clonotype. The J gene is TRBJ2-1, the V gene TRBV7-9, with a possible D match to TRBD2 (5 bases). The germline V gene encodes CDR1 SEHNR and CDR2 FQNEAQ (reference sequence). The ends were cut back, 1 base at V and 15 bases at J, with 16 bases in the middle. This CDR3 is built from 13 residues. The CDR3 region has the DNA TGTGCCAGCAGCTTAGAGGGTGCACTAGGTTCGTTCTTC. This gives the protein CASSLEGALGSFF.

The chain carries TRBV15 and TRBJ2-7; the D call may be TRBD1 or TRBD2 (5 bases each). The V end was cut by 5 bases, the J end by 3 bases, with 14 bases between. From germline, CDR1 is LNHNV and CDR2 YYDKDF (reference sequence). The CDR3 extends over 14 amino acids. CDR3 in amino acids: CATSGRDGRYEQYF. CDR3 nucleotide sequence: TGTGCCACCAGCGGCCGGGACGGCCGCTACGAGCAGTACTTC.

This clonotype came up many times. The chain employs TRBV9 and TRBJ2-1; 13 bases fit TRBD2. This CDR3 contains 14 residues. Germline loops: CDR1 SGDLS, CDR2 YYNGEE. Losses at the gene ends were 3 bases for V and 9 bases for J; bases not matched to a gene: 3. CDR3: CASSGGTSGVEQFF. The CDR3 DNA sequence: TGTGCCAGCAGCGGTGGGACTAGCGGGGTTGAGCAGTTCTTC.

In this sample, this clonotype turned up a few times. The chain couples TRBV14 to TRBJ1-1; D is undetermined. Trimming took off 2 bases at V and 4 bases at J, with 8 bases between the two ends. The CDR3 loop spans 13 amino acids. The germline gives CDR1 SGHDN, CDR2 FVKESK. The CDR3 here is CASSQNSFTEAFF. In nucleotides, the CDR3 is TGTGCCAGCAGCCAAAACAGTTTCACTGAAGCTTTCTTT.

This clonotype was seen just once. The chain employs TRBV2 and TRBJ1-1; weak D call: TRBD1 (6 bases). Trimming pared 2 bases from V and 1 base from J, leaving 11 bases between. This CDR3 contains 15 residues. In germline, CDR1 is SNHLY, CDR2 FYNNEI. The CDR3 DNA reads as TGTGCCAGCAGTGAATGGGGGCACAAGAACACTGAAGCTTTCTTT. Protein sequence: CASSEWGHKNTEAFF.

This clonotype was seen ten or more times. The chain employs TRBV7-2 and TRBJ2-1; TRBD2 is a possible D gene (5 bases). Germline CDR1 is SGHTA and CDR2 is FQGNSA. Trimming took 0 bases from V and 0 from J, leaving 9 bases between them. This CDR3 contains 16 residues. CDR3 region: CASSLAGAGSYNEQFF. The CDR3 DNA reads as TGTGCCAGCAGCTTAGCCGGTGCGGGCTCCTACAATGAGCAGTTCTTC. Using reference TRBV7-2 and TRBJ2-1 for the parts outside the CDR3, the full variable domain is GAGVSQSPSNKVTEKGKDVELRCDPISGHTALYWYRQSLGQGLEFLIYFQGNSAPDKSGLPSDRFSAERTGGSVSTLTIQRTQQEDSAVYLCASSLAGAGSYNEQFFGPGTRLTVL.

This clonotype was detected ten times or more. This chain links TRBV24-1 with TRBJ2-3; unclear D gene. Germline loops: CDR1 KGHDR, CDR2 SFDVKD. This CDR3 comprises 14 residues. Between the trimmed V and J ends, which lost 0 bases and 4 bases, there was a span of 7 bases. As DNA, the CDR3 is TGTGCCACCAGTGATTTGACAGACTCAGATACGCAGTATTTT. It specifies CATSDLTDSDTQYF.

The J gene is TRBJ2-5, the V gene TRBV9, with 8 bases aligning to TRBD1. V lost 1 base, J lost 2 bases, and 7 bases stayed unmatched. This CDR3 has 16 residues. Germline V gene lookup returns CDR1 SGDLS and CDR2 YYNGEE. CDR3 nucleotides: TGTGCCAGCAGCGTACCCTGGACAGGGATTCAAGAGACCCAGTACTTC. Residues: CASSVPWTGIQETQYF.

This clonotype was recorded many times. V usage is TRBV24-1 and J usage is TRBJ2-3; D not resolved. Trimming pared 4 bases from V and 2 bases from J, leaving 9 bases between. Germline V gives CDR1 KGHDR, CDR2 SFDVKD. The CDR3 is made up of 14 amino acids. CDR3 sequence reads: CATSEELFTDTQYF. CDR3 coding DNA: TGTGCCACCAGTGAGGAACTGTTCACAGATACGCAGTATTTT.

This clonotype was counted many times. This chain connects TRBV24-1 to TRBJ2-5, with D possibly matching TRBD2 (5 bases). The length of the CDR3 is 14 residues. Germline V lookup: CDR1 KGHDR, CDR2 SFDVKD. Trimming shortened V by 0 bases and J by 5 bases, and 9 bases separated the two germline ends. CDR3 protein: CATSDLRGGETQYF. DNA for the CDR3: TGTGCCACCAGTGATTTGCGGGGTGGGGAGACCCAGTACTTC.

The chain recombines TRBV2 with TRBJ2-2, with 10 bases aligning to TRBD1. Germline CDR1 is SNHLY and CDR2 is FYNNEI. The CDR3 is 14 residues long. Trimming cost V 7 bases and J 5 bases; bases outside gene matches: 4. This CDR3 is CASILDRGTGELFF. For the CDR3, the DNA is TGTGCCAGCATTCTGGACAGGGGGACCGGGGAGCTGTTTTTT. Based on the CDR3 plus reference TRBV2 and TRBJ2-2, the full variable domain is EPEVTQTPSHQVTQMGQEVILRCVPISNHLYFYWYRQILGQKVEFLVSFYNNEISEKSEIFDDQFSVERPDGSNFTLKIRSTKLEDSAMYFCASILDRGTGELFFGEGSRLTVL.

This clonotype was observed a few times. The chain links TRBV19 to TRBJ1-1; D is unresolved. V was trimmed by 5 bases and J by 10 bases, leaving 11 bases between them. CDR3 length: 11 residues. CDR1 is LNHDA and CDR2 is SQIVND in the germline V gene (reference sequence). CDR3 coding DNA: TGTGCCAGTAGTGTCCCAAGTTCAGCTTTCTTT. Translation: CASSVPSSAFF.

This clonotype was counted many times. This sequence joins TRBV29-1 and TRBJ1-1; 9 bases are shared with TRBD1. The CDR3 length is 16 residues. CDR1 is SQVTM and CDR2 is ANQGSEA in the germline V gene. V was clipped by 5 bases and J by 6 bases; unmatched bases: 16. The CDR3 sequence is CSVKIGTGFVSPEAFF. In nucleotides, the CDR3 is TGCAGCGTTAAGATTGGGACAGGGTTCGTTTCTCCTGAAGCTTTCTTT.

The chain carries TRBV4-2 and TRBJ2-4, with 12 bases matching TRBD2. V lost 0 bases and J lost 5; bases outside the gene matches: 8. Germline V gene lookup returns CDR1 LGHNA and CDR2 YNFKEQ. This CDR3 has 18 residues. This CDR3 reads CASSQDRLAGDSQNIQYF. DNA of the CDR3: TGTGCCAGCAGCCAAGATCGACTAGCGGGAGACAGTCAAAACATTCAGTACTTC.

This clonotype occurred many times. V is TRBV4-1 and J is TRBJ2-3; D is undetermined. CDR1 MGHRA and CDR2 YSYEKL come from the germline V gene. The V gene lost 4 bases and the J gene lost 4 bases, with 12 bases spanning the gap. CDR3 length: 14 amino acids. The CDR3 nucleotides read TGCGCCAGCAGCCCTGAACCGCGCCCAGATACGCAGTATTTT. It specifies CASSPEPRPDTQYF.

This clonotype was seen many times. The V call is TRBV12-3 or TRBV12-4, the J call TRBJ2-5; D is uncertain. The CDR3 spans 11 residues. V was clipped by 4 bases and J by 5 bases, with 5 bases between them. The CDR3 reads CASSSRETQYF. As DNA, the CDR3 is TGTGCCAGCAGTTCTAGGGAGACCCAGTACTTC.